This T cell receptor beta chain is drawn from a study of control samples from healthy donors and cancer patients. The CDR3 consists of 16 residues. After removal of 3 bases from V and 6 bases from J, the junction contained 9 bases not matched to a gene. Profiled with immunoSEQ multiplex PCR; TCRdb holds only in-frame clones, not every one. Among 400,000 to 450,000 clones, around 90% were seen once, and the ten largest hold more than 6%. Sample: PBMCs. The J gene is TRBJ2-1, the V gene TRBV23-1; TRBD2 agrees at 9 bases. TRBV23-1 is an ORF, and what it does is uncertain. The TCR was taken from a middle-aged man with head and neck cancer. The CDR3 nucleotides are TGCGCCAGCAGTCATTCAGCGGGAGGAGGGGGCAATGAGCAGTTCTTC. As protein: CASSHSAGGGGNEQFF.